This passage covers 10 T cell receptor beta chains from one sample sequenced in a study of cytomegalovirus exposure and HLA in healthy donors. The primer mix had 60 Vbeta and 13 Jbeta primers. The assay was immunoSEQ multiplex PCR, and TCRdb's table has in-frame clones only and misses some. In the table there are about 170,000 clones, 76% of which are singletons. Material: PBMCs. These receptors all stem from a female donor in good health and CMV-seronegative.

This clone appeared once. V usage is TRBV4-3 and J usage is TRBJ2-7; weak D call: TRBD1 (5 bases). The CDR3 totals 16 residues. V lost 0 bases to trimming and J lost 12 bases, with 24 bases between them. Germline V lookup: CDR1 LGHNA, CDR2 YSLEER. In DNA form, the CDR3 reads TGCGCCAGCAGCCAAGATCTACAGGATCCCTTTCTTTATCCGTACTTC. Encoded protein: CASSQDLQDPFLYPYF.

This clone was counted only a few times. The CDR3, as DNA: TGTGCCAGCAGTATATCCTACGGGACAGGGGGGGGCGTCTATGGCTACACCTTC. Translating it yields CASSISYGTGGGVYGYTF. This chain connects TRBV28 to TRBJ1-2, with 11 nucleotides matching TRBD1. The trim removed 5 bases at V and 4 bases at J, leaving 15 bases unmatched. CDR1 is MDHEN, CDR2 SYDVKM, per germline. The CDR3 length is 18 residues.

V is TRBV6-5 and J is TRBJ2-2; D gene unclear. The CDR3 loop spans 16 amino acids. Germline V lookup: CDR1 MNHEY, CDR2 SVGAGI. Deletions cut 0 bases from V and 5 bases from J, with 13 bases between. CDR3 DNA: TGTGCCAGCAGTTACTCCGGTATACTTCATACCGGGGAGCTGTTTTTT. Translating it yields CASSYSGILHTGELFF.

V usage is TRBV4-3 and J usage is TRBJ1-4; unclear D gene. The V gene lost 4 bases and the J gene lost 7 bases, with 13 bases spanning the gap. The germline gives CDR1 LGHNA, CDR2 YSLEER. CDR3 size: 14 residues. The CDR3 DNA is TGCGCCAGCAGCCTAGAAGGAGGGAGTGAAAAACTGTTTTTT. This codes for CASSLEGGSEKLFF.

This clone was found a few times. CDR3 protein: CASSSKQKETQYF. The CDR3 DNA follows: TGTGCCAGCAGTTCGAAGCAAAAAGAGACCCAGTACTTC. V gene TRBV27 combines with J gene TRBJ2-5; D is ambiguous. Trimming took 4 bases from V and 3 from J, leaving 9 bases between them. This CDR3 contains 13 residues. Germline CDR1 MNHEY, CDR2 SMNVEV (reference sequence).

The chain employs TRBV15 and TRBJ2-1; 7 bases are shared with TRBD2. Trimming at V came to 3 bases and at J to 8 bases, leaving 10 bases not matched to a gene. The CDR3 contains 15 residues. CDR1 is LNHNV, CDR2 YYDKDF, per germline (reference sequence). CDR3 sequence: CATSRRGKPEDEQFF. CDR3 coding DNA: TGTGCCACCAGCAGGCGGGGGAAACCGGAGGATGAGCAGTTCTTC.

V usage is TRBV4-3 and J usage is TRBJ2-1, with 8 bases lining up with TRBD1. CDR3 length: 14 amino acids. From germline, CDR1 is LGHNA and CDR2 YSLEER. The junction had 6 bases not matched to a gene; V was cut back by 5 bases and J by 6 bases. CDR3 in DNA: TGCGCCAGCAGCTACAGGGGGACAGTCAATGAGCAGTTCTTC. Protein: CASSYRGTVNEQFF.

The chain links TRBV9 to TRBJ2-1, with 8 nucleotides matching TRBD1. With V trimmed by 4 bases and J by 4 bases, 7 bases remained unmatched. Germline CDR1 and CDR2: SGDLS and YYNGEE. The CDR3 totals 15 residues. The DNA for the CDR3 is TGTGCCAGCAGCCTCGGGACAGGACCATACAATGAGCAGTTCTTC. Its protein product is CASSLGTGPYNEQFF.

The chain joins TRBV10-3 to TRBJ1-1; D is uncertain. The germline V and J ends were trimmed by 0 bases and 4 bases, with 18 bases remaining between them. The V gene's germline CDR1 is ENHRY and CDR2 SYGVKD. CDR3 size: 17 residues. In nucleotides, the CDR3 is TGTGCCATCAGTGAGTCGGAGTTGGTACTTGAGGTCACTGAAGCTTTCTTT. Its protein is CAISESELVLEVTEAFF.

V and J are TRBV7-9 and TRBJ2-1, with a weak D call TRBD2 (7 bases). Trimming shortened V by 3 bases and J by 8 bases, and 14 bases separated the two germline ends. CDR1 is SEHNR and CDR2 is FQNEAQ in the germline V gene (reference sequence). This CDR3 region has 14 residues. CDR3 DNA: TGTGCCAGCAGCTTCGAGGGGGGGGTAGATGAGCAGTTCTTC. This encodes CASSFEGGVDEQFF.